This T cell receptor beta chain appears in the sequencing data of a study of cytomegalovirus exposure and HLA in healthy donors. For this clone: Its antigen is unknown.

The CDR3 has 17 residues. The germline gives CDR1 SGHTA, CDR2 FQGNSA. V lost 1 base and J lost 0, with 10 bases in between. The donors were members of the validation cohort, which comprised 120 subjects and was separate from the first cohort of around 700 subjects. Study-wide results and limits: Cytomegalovirus association was listed for about 170 TCR beta chains.

Data came from immunoSEQ multiplex PCR; TCRdb stores just in-frame clones and leaves some out. The sample records some 290,000 clones, roughly 90% being singletons. Sequenced material: PBMCs. This receptor was identified in a young man in good health and CMV-seronegative. The chain is built from TRBV7-2 and TRBJ1-6, with unresolved D. This chain's CDR3 is CASSLGGKSSYNSPLHF. CDR3 in DNA: TGTGCCAGCAGCTTAGGAGGGAAGAGCTCCTATAATTCACCCCTCCACTTT.